Shown below are 7 T cell receptor beta chains from a single sample sequenced in a study of CD8 T cells in ankylosing spondylitis. TCRdb called the 5' RACE reads again in MiXCR, with one record for every CDR3 protein. The repertoire holds about 360,000 distinct CDR3 sequences, with more than 20% as singletons. Sequencing was done on a sample of blood, either unsorted or a sorted T cell fraction (not recorded which). All receptors come from a male donor with ankylosing spondylitis or in good health (not recorded which).

This clonotype has just a few counts. This chain connects TRBV6-5 to TRBJ2-1; maybe TRBD2 (6 bases). CDR1 is MNHEY, CDR2 SVGAGI, per germline. The V and J ends lost 0 bases and 8 bases respectively, with 20 bases between them. The CDR3 length is 17 residues. CDR3 bases: TGTGCCAGCAGTTACTCGGAGGGGCATTCGGGGAACGATGAGCAGTTCTTC. Its protein product is CASSYSEGHSGNDEQFF.

J is TRBJ2-3 and V is TRBV3-1; TRBD2 aligns across 9 bases. The CDR3 is 17 residues long. V dropped 3 bases and J dropped 0; count of bases not matched to a gene: 7. Germline lookup yields CDR1 LGHDT and CDR2 YNNKEL (reference sequence). The CDR3: CASSQKVAGVSTDTQYF. CDR3 coding DNA: TGTGCCAGCAGCCAGAAGGTAGCGGGGGTTAGCACAGATACGCAGTATTTT.

The CDR3, as DNA: TGTGCCAGCAGCCCGATGAAAGGGATCGCAGATACGCAGTATTTT. This codes for CASSPMKGIADTQYF. The rearrangement joins TRBV3-1 to TRBJ2-3; unclear D gene. From germline, CDR1 is LGHDT and CDR2 YNNKEL (reference sequence). The CDR3 has 15 residues. V was trimmed by 4 bases and J by 4 bases, leaving 15 bases between them.

The table lists this clonotype with a few counts. The genes are TRBV12-3 or TRBV12-4 and TRBJ2-1; maybe TRBD2 (5 bases). The CDR3 length is 13 residues. The V end lost 7 bases, the J end lost 3 bases, and 10 bases lay between the germline ends. This CDR3 is CASTPGVYNEQFF. The CDR3 bases are TGTGCCAGCACCCCCGGGGTCTACAATGAGCAGTTCTTC.

The J gene is TRBJ2-1, the V gene TRBV15; 9 bases match TRBD1. Per the germline V gene, CDR1 is LNHNV and CDR2 is YYDKDF (reference sequence). CDR3 length equals 16 residues. Trimming cost V 4 bases and J 2 bases; bases outside gene matches: 6. The CDR3 DNA sequence: TGTGCCACCAGCATGCGACAGGGGGGCGCCTACAATGAGCAGTTCTTC. Its protein product is CATSMRQGGAYNEQFF.

This clonotype turned up a few times. The V gene is TRBV12-3 or TRBV12-4, the J gene TRBJ2-7; tentative D call: TRBD1 (6 bases). The V end was cut by 2 bases, the J end by 6 bases, with 14 bases between. This CDR3 comprises 14 residues. The CDR3 DNA sequence: TGTGCCAGCAGTTTACCCAACACAGGGCTCGAGCAGTACTTC. As protein: CASSLPNTGLEQYF.

The genes are TRBV10-3 and TRBJ2-2; 7 positions match TRBD1. The germline gives CDR1 ENHRY, CDR2 SYGVKD. With 9 bases clipped from V and 4 bases from J, the junction kept 2 bases outside the gene matches. The CDR3 consists of 12 residues. CDR3 nucleotide sequence: TGTGCCATAAACAGGGGCACCGGGGAGCTGTTTTTT. Its translation is CAINRGTGELFF.